These 31 T cell receptor beta chains came from one sample sequenced in a study of blood T cell repertoires in COVID-19. Only in-frame clones appear in the TCRdb table, and some are missing; sequencing was by immunoSEQ multiplex PCR. Counted here are 120,000 to 150,000 clones, more than 70% occurring once; the ten biggest clones make up under 3%. The sample was peripheral blood. The receptors come from a human donor in a cohort sampled during active COVID-19.

The V and J genes are TRBV2 and TRBJ2-1; 7 nucleotides match TRBD2. Germline V CDR1 and CDR2: SNHLY, FYNNEI. The J segment lost 3 bases and the V segment lost 5 bases, leaving 10 bases of the junction unmatched. The CDR3 extends over 16 amino acids. The CDR3: CASSLRGAGLYNEQFF. The DNA for the CDR3 is TGTGCCAGCAGTCTTCGGGGAGCGGGGCTCTACAATGAGCAGTTCTTC.

J is TRBJ1-2 and V is TRBV3-1 (or the pseudogene TRBV3-2); D is undetermined. The CDR3 has 13 residues. CDR1 is LGHDT, CDR2 YNNKEL, per germline (reference sequence). V lost 6 bases, J lost 0 bases, and 8 bases lay in between. CDR3: CASSPSTNYGYTF. CDR3 bases: TGTGCCAGCAGTCCCAGTACTAACTATGGCTACACCTTC.

The J gene is TRBJ2-1, the V gene TRBV11-2, with unresolved D. Germline values: CDR1 SGHAT, CDR2 FQNNGV. The CDR3 totals 16 residues. Between the trimmed V and J ends, which lost 3 bases and 8 bases, there was a span of 20 bases. The CDR3 coding sequence is TGTGCCAGCAGCTTCCGACAACCGTCGGTGCTCGATGAGCAGTTCTTC. It encodes CASSFRQPSVLDEQFF.

The J gene is TRBJ2-1, the V gene TRBV9, with D tentatively TRBD1 (6 bases). The CDR3 sequence is 13 residues long. V was trimmed by 4 bases and J by 6 bases, leaving 11 bases between them. Germline assignment: CDR1 SGDLS and CDR2 YYNGEE. The CDR3 loop reads CASSTGQFNEQFF. The CDR3 coding sequence is TGTGCCAGCAGCACCGGACAGTTCAATGAGCAGTTCTTC.

The chain combines TRBV6-5 with TRBJ2-2; TRBD1 matches 7 bases. Germline trimming cut 3 bases from V and 5 bases from J; bases unmatched to any gene: 9. The CDR3 sequence is 16 residues long. Germline lookup yields CDR1 MNHEY and CDR2 SVGAGI. CDR3 sequence reads: CASSYTGAIKTGELFF. The CDR3 bases are TGTGCCAGCAGTTATACAGGGGCTATTAAGACCGGGGAGCTGTTTTTT.

V and J are TRBV7-2 and TRBJ2-5; 7 nucleotides agree with TRBD2. V was pared by 5 bases and J by 4 bases, with 7 bases of the junction left unmatched. CDR3 length: 14 residues. Germline CDR1 SGHTA, CDR2 FQGNSA. In DNA, the CDR3 is TGTGCCAGCAGCCTCCGACTAGCTCGAGAGACCCAGTACTTC. Its protein is CASSLRLARETQYF.

This clone appeared a single time. The genes are TRBV6-1 and TRBJ1-5, with TRBD1 matching 10 bases. The CDR3 is 17 residues long. In germline, CDR1 is MNHNS, CDR2 SASEGT. V gave up 3 bases and J gave up 0 bases; unmatched junction bases: 5. CDR3: CASSDRQGAYSNQPQHF. Here the CDR3 DNA reads TGTGCCAGCAGTGACCGACAGGGGGCTTATAGCAATCAGCCCCAGCATTTT.

J is TRBJ1-5 and V is TRBV28; unclear D gene. The CDR3 has 13 amino acids. CDR1 is MDHEN and CDR2 is SYDVKM in the germline V gene. V was clipped by 5 bases and J by 7 bases, with 12 bases between them. The CDR3 DNA reads TGTGCCAGCAGTCCCCCTGGAGGGCAGCCCCAGCATTTT. It encodes CASSPPGGQPQHF.

The CDR3 here is CASSVGEGGPRNTIYF. The CDR3 DNA reads as TGTGCCAGCAGCGTAGGGGAGGGGGGTCCTCGAAACACCATATATTTT. The rearrangement links TRBV9 to TRBJ1-3; maybe TRBD1 (6 bases). The CDR3 covers 16 residues. Trimming cost V 0 bases and J 5 bases, with 15 bases left between them. From germline, CDR1 is SGDLS and CDR2 YYNGEE.

This clone is a singleton in its sample. The V and J genes are TRBV4-2 and TRBJ2-3, with 9 bases matching TRBD1. From germline, CDR1 is LGHNA and CDR2 YNFKEQ. After removal of 3 bases from V and 3 bases from J, the junction contained 10 bases not matched to a gene. The CDR3 spans 17 residues. The CDR3 region has the DNA TGTGCCAGCAGCCAGAGGGAGGGGGACAGGGTAACAGATACGCAGTATTTT. It yields the protein CASSQREGDRVTDTQYF.

V and J are TRBV3-1 (or the pseudogene TRBV3-2) and TRBJ2-7; D unclear. Germline V gene sequence: CDR1 LGHDT, CDR2 YNNKEL (reference sequence). The CDR3 runs 14 residues. V lost 1 base, J lost 2 bases, and 9 bases lay in between. This CDR3 is CASSQGASAYEQYF. The CDR3 DNA sequence: TGTGCCAGCAGCCAAGGAGCCTCGGCCTACGAGCAGTACTTC.

The chain uses TRBV9 and TRBJ2-7; 12 bases match TRBD1. The CDR3 is 15 residues long. Losses at the gene ends were 0 bases for V and 4 bases for J; bases not matched to a gene: 2. Germline loops: CDR1 SGDLS, CDR2 YYNGEE. CDR3 DNA: TGTGCCAGCAGCGTAGGGGGACAGGGGGCTTACGAGCAGTACTTC. It yields the protein CASSVGGQGAYEQYF. The full variable domain, in which reference TRBV9 and TRBJ2-7 provide the parts outside the CDR3, is DSGVTQTPKHLITATGQRVTLRCSPRSGDLSVYWYQQSLDQGLQFLIQYYNGEERAKGNILERFSAQQFPDLHSELNLSSLELGDSALYFCASSVGGQGAYEQYFGPGTRLTVT.

This CDR3 is CAWSVSSNQPQHF. CDR3 nucleotides: TGTGCCTGGAGTGTTAGTAGCAATCAGCCCCAGCATTTT. The chain employs TRBV30 and TRBJ1-5; D gene ambiguous. V shed 0 bases and J shed 0 bases, with 3 bases lying between them. CDR1 and CDR2 from the germline V gene are GTSNPN and SVGIG (reference sequence). The CDR3 sequence is 13 residues long.

The chain couples TRBV5-1 to TRBJ1-4; 7 nucleotides agree with TRBD1. The V gene's germline CDR1 is SGHRS and CDR2 YFSETQ. CDR3 size: 14 residues. V dropped 4 bases and J dropped 7; count of bases not matched to a gene: 7. CDR3 residues: CASSPYDRVEKLFF. CDR3 nucleotides: TGCGCCAGCAGCCCCTATGACAGGGTTGAAAAACTGTTTTTT.

The rearrangement links TRBV5-1 to TRBJ2-1; 7 bases map to TRBD2. Germline values: CDR1 SGHRS, CDR2 YFSETQ. V shed 1 base and J 9 bases; nucleotides not matched to a gene: 10. CDR3 length: 15 residues. CDR3 loop: CASSLLASGGGEQFF. CDR3 DNA: TGCGCCAGCAGCTTGCTAGCATCGGGGGGAGGTGAGCAGTTCTTC.

CDR3 DNA: TGTGCCACCTATGACAGAGCCTATGGCTACACCTTC. Translating gives CATYDRAYGYTF. The V and J genes are TRBV10-3 and TRBJ1-2, with D maybe TRBD1 (5 bases). CDR1 and CDR2 from the germline V gene are ENHRY and SYGVKD. The CDR3 runs 12 residues. V was trimmed by 10 bases and J by 4 bases, leaving 13 bases between them.

The chain uses TRBV15 and TRBJ2-2, with D unresolved. Germline CDR1 is LNHNV and CDR2 is YYDKDF (reference sequence). The CDR3 contains 16 residues. With 5 bases removed from V and 4 bases from J, the gap between germline ends came to 17 bases. The DNA of the CDR3 is TGTGCCACCAGCCCCCGACAACCGACACCCACCGGGGAGCTGTTTTTT. Translating it yields CATSPRQPTPTGELFF.

The V gene is TRBV6-5, the J gene TRBJ2-1; TRBD1 matches at 7 bases. V was clipped by 4 bases and J by 7 bases; unmatched bases: 7. From germline, CDR1 is MNHEY and CDR2 SVGAGI. The length of the CDR3 is 14 residues. The CDR3 DNA reads TGTGCCAGCAGTTCGGACAGGTTGAGGAATGAGCAGTTCTTC. Translating it yields CASSSDRLRNEQFF.

This chain uses TRBV27 with TRBJ2-1; D is perhaps TRBD1 (6 bases). V was cut by 9 bases and J by 4 bases, with 10 bases left in between. The germline gives CDR1 MNHEY, CDR2 SMNVEV (reference sequence). There are 12 residues in the CDR3. Here the CDR3 DNA reads TGTGCCAGTCGAAGGGGGTACAATGAGCAGTTCTTC. It encodes CASRRGYNEQFF.

CDR3 region: CASTSRGFGEKLFF. CDR3 DNA: TGTGCCAGCACTAGCAGGGGTTTTGGTGAAAAACTGTTTTTT. The V and J genes are TRBV5-6 and TRBJ1-4; D perhaps matches TRBD1 (6 bases). This CDR3 has 14 amino acids. V dropped 6 bases and J dropped 7 bases, with 16 bases sitting between them. Germline V gives CDR1 SGHDT, CDR2 YYEEEE.

This clone appeared once. The chain employs TRBV27 and TRBJ1-4; 9 positions match TRBD1. The CDR3 covers 19 residues. CDR1 is MNHEY, CDR2 SMNVEV, per germline (reference sequence). V dropped 2 bases and J dropped 6; count of bases not matched to a gene: 16. Written as DNA, the CDR3 is TGTGCCAGCAGTTTAGTACAGGGGGCACGATTAAGGGCATATGAAAAACTGTTTTTT. It yields the protein CASSLVQGARLRAYEKLFF.

The chain uses TRBV11-1 and TRBJ2-7; 7 bases agree with TRBD1. The V gene's germline CDR1 is SGHAT and CDR2 FQDESV (reference sequence). The CDR3 is 15 residues long. Trimming at V came to 6 bases and at J to 0 bases, leaving 8 bases not matched to a gene. CDR3 amino acids: CASSSDRVSSYEQYF. CDR3 DNA sequence: TGTGCCAGCAGTTCCGACAGGGTATCCTCCTACGAGCAGTACTTC.

This chain links TRBV5-1 with TRBJ2-2; 7 bases match TRBD2. The V and J ends lost 3 bases and 0 bases, in that order; junction bases with no gene match: 5. CDR3 length: 16 amino acids. CDR1 and CDR2 from the germline V gene are SGHRS and YFSETQ. CDR3 coding DNA: TGCGCCAGCAGCTGGACTAGTGTGGCGAACACCGGGGAGCTGTTTTTT. Its translation is CASSWTSVANTGELFF. Supplemented by reference TRBV5-1 and TRBJ2-2, the full variable domain reads KAGVTQTPRYLIKTRGQQVTLSCSPISGHRSVSWYQQTPGQGLQFLFEYFSETQRNKGNFPGRFSGRQFSNSRSEMNVSTLELGDSALYLCASSWTSVANTGELFFGEGSRLTVL.

The V call is TRBV6-2 or TRBV6-3, the J call TRBJ2-7; D gene uncertain. Trimming pared 6 bases from V and 5 bases from J, leaving 11 bases between. In germline, CDR1 is MNHEY, CDR2 SVGEGT. The CDR3 loop spans 12 amino acids. The chain's CDR3 is CASSPGSDEQYF. The CDR3 DNA reads as TGTGCCAGCAGCCCCGGGTCGGACGAGCAGTACTTC.

The chain links TRBV24-1 to TRBJ2-2; D is perhaps TRBD1 (5 bases). Germline CDR1 KGHDR, CDR2 SFDVKD. The CDR3 covers 14 residues. With 4 bases removed from V and 3 bases from J, the gap between germline ends came to 8 bases. CDR3 loop: CATSDTGYTGELFF. The CDR3 DNA sequence: TGTGCCACCAGTGACACAGGATACACCGGGGAGCTGTTTTTT.

The table lists this clone with a few counts. V is TRBV5-1 and J is TRBJ1-4; 10 bases agree with TRBD1. With V trimmed by 7 bases and J by 5 bases, 5 bases remained unmatched. The CDR3 spans 14 residues. CDR1 and CDR2 from the germline V gene are SGHRS and YFSETQ. The CDR3 is CASRTGGVNEKLFF. For the CDR3, the DNA is TGCGCCAGCCGGACAGGGGGGGTAAATGAAAAACTGTTTTTT.

The V and J genes are TRBV15 and TRBJ2-5; D gene uncertain. The CDR3 is 15 residues long. The ends were cut back, 3 bases at V and 5 bases at J, with 16 bases in the middle. Germline CDR1 reads LNHNV; CDR2 reads YYDKDF (reference sequence). The CDR3 coding sequence is TGTGCCACCAGCAGTGAATCGACTGCCTGGGAGACCCAGTACTTC. This translates into CATSSESTAWETQYF. The full variable domain, completed using reference TRBV15 and TRBJ2-5, is DAMVIQNPRYQVTQFGKPVTLSCSQTLNHNVMYWYQQKSSQAPKLLFHYYDKDFNNEADTPDNFQSRRPNTSFCFLDIRSPGLGDTAMYLCATSSESTAWETQYFGPGTRLLVL.

This rearrangement joins TRBV5-4 to TRBJ1-1, with D unclear. Germline V CDR1 and CDR2: SGHNT, YYREEE (reference sequence). The CDR3 extends over 12 amino acids. The V and J ends lost 4 bases and 7 bases respectively, with 11 bases between them. CDR3 sequence (DNA): TGTGCCAGCAGCCCCGAGACTGGTGAAGCTTTCTTT. The encoded protein is CASSPETGEAFF.

This chain connects TRBV6-5 to TRBJ1-4, with 11 bases lining up with TRBD1. Germline V CDR1 and CDR2: MNHEY, SVGAGI. The CDR3 extends over 15 amino acids. The ends lost 6 bases at V and 4 bases at J; junction bases unmatched: 4. In nucleotides, the CDR3 is TGTGCCAGCAGGGACAGGGGGCTAAATAATGAAAAACTGTTTTTT. This gives the protein CASRDRGLNNEKLFF.

Worth noting for this clone: The germline gene is not matched at one end of the junction; a read error may be the cause. This chain uses TRBV2 with TRBJ1-5; D gene uncertain. The CDR3 is 15 residues long. The germline gives CDR1 SNHLY, CDR2 FYNNEI. The CDR3 DNA is TGTGCCAGCAGAGAAGCTGGCCAGTGGAATCAGCCCCAGCATTTT. Translation gives CASREAGQWNQPQHF. The variable domain in full, completed from reference TRBV2 and TRBJ1-5, reads EPEVTQTPSHQVTQMGQEVILRCVPISNHLYFYWYRQILGQKVEFLVSFYNNEISEKSEIFDDQFSVERPDGSNFTLKIRSTKLEDSAMYFCASREAGQWNQPQHFGDGTRLSIL.

V and J are TRBV9 and TRBJ2-1, with a weak D call TRBD2 (5 bases). Between the trimmed V and J ends, which lost 0 bases and 8 bases, there was a span of 12 bases. Germline V gene lookup returns CDR1 SGDLS and CDR2 YYNGEE. The CDR3 length is 14 residues. This CDR3 reads CASSVAPADHEQFF. The CDR3 DNA is TGTGCCAGCAGCGTAGCTCCAGCGGACCATGAGCAGTTCTTC.